These 26 T cell receptor beta chains were all obtained from the same sample, sequenced in a study of follicular helper T cells after annual influenza vaccination. The time point was: 2014-2015 season, 7 days after vaccination. Assay: immunoSEQ multiplex PCR; the TCRdb copy retains only in-frame clones and omits some. Of some 10,000 clones listed, roughly four fifths are singletons. The sample consisted of CXCR5- memory CD4+ T cells sorted from blood, taken 7 days after influenza vaccination. These receptors were obtained from an adult who received the influenza vaccine.

This CDR3 reads CAISTSGGSSSYNEQFF. Written as DNA, the CDR3 is TGTGCCATCAGTACTAGCGGGGGATCAAGCTCCTACAATGAGCAGTTCTTC. V and J are TRBV10-3 and TRBJ2-1; TRBD2 matches at 11 bases. Losses at the gene ends were 5 bases for V and 0 bases for J; bases not matched to a gene: 6. CDR1 is ENHRY and CDR2 is SYGVKD in the germline V gene. CDR3 length: 17 amino acids.

The rearrangement joins TRBV7-2 to TRBJ2-7; D not certain. CDR1 is SGHTA and CDR2 is FQGNSA in the germline V gene. Trimming cost V 4 bases and J 1 base, with 11 bases left between them. The CDR3 loop spans 14 amino acids. The CDR3, as DNA: TGTGCCAGCAGCTCATACATTACTTCCTACGAGCAGTACTTC. Residues: CASSSYITSYEQYF.

The chain is built from TRBV10-3 and TRBJ2-7, with 12 bases fitting TRBD2. With V trimmed by 10 bases and J by 0 bases, 7 bases remained unmatched. The CDR3 is made up of 15 amino acids. Per germline, CDR1 ENHRY and CDR2 SYGVKD. The CDR3, as DNA: TGTGCCACTCGGACTAGCGGGATTAACTCCTACGAGCAGTACTTC. Amino acids: CATRTSGINSYEQYF.

The chain combines TRBV6-1 with TRBJ2-2; D uncertain. Trimming pared 7 bases from V and 0 bases from J, leaving 12 bases between. Germline V CDR1 and CDR2: MNHNS, SASEGT. The CDR3 is 15 residues long. CDR3 DNA sequence: TGTGCCAGCAAGCTGGCCATTACGAACACCGGGGAGCTGTTTTTT. This codes for CASKLAITNTGELFF.

This clone was seen a handful of times. The CDR3 DNA reads as TGTGCCAGCAGCTTTCGGTCCTCGTTGGGGCTGGGCGAGCAGTACTTC. This encodes CASSFRSSLGLGEQYF. The J gene is TRBJ2-7, the V gene TRBV7-2, with D perhaps matching TRBD1 (5 bases). Germline V gene data show CDR1 as SGHTA and CDR2 as FQGNSA. The V end lost 3 bases, the J end lost 6 bases, and 21 bases lay between the germline ends. The CDR3 covers 16 residues. Full variable domain (rest looked up from reference TRBV7-2 and TRBJ2-7): GAGVSQSPSNKVTEKGKDVELRCDPISGHTALYWYRQSLGQGLEFLIYFQGNSAPDKSGLPSDRFSAERTGGSVSTLTIQRTQQEDSAVYLCASSFRSSLGLGEQYFGPGTRLTVT.

This chain connects TRBV15 to TRBJ2-1, with 7 nucleotides matching TRBD1. After removal of 0 bases from V and 2 bases from J, the junction contained 4 bases not matched to a gene. The CDR3 length is 16 residues. The germline V gene encodes CDR1 LNHNV and CDR2 YYDKDF (reference sequence). The CDR3 sequence is CATSRDRGTAYNEQFF. In DNA, the CDR3 is TGTGCCACCAGCAGAGATCGAGGGACAGCCTACAATGAGCAGTTCTTC.

The rearrangement links TRBV4-2 to TRBJ1-1; possibly TRBD1 for D (5 bases). The CDR3 spans 14 residues. V lost 1 base to trimming and J lost 1 base, with 7 bases between them. The germline V gene has CDR1 LGHNA and CDR2 YNFKEQ. The CDR3 bases are TGTGCCAGCAGCCAAGGGGGGAGGAACACTGAAGCTTTCTTT. Amino acids: CASSQGGRNTEAFF.

The rearrangement uses TRBV11-3 and TRBJ1-1, with D perhaps matching TRBD1 (5 bases). There are 16 residues in the CDR3. Between the trimmed V and J ends, which lost 5 bases and 6 bases, there was a span of 22 bases. CDR1 is SGHNT and CDR2 is YENEEA in the germline V gene. The DNA of the CDR3 is TGTGCCAGCAGCCACATATGGATGGGGGGTTCGTCTGAAGCTTTCTTT. Its translation is CASSHIWMGGSSEAFF.

The V and J genes are TRBV5-4 and TRBJ1-1; no definite D call. The germline V and J ends were trimmed by 3 bases and 2 bases, with 14 bases remaining between them. Germline CDR1 is SGHNT and CDR2 is YYREEE (reference sequence). The CDR3 covers 15 residues. The CDR3 region is CASSSEGHGNTEAFF. For the CDR3, the DNA is TGTGCCAGCAGCTCAGAGGGCCACGGTAACACTGAAGCTTTCTTT.

The chain couples TRBV4-2 to TRBJ2-1; no firm D call. CDR1 is LGHNA, CDR2 YNFKEQ, per germline. Trimming pared 0 bases from V and 7 bases from J, leaving 7 bases between. The length of the CDR3 is 13 residues. The CDR3 here is CASSQESGNEQFF. The DNA of the CDR3 is TGTGCCAGCAGCCAAGAGTCCGGGAATGAGCAGTTCTTC.

The chain links TRBV7-2 to TRBJ1-2; D may be TRBD1 (5 bases). The CDR3 consists of 17 residues. The ends were cut back, 3 bases at V and 1 base at J, with 18 bases in the middle. Germline V gene data show CDR1 as SGHTA and CDR2 as FQGNSA. The CDR3 DNA follows: TGTGCCAGCAGCTTGGGCCTAGACAGCAACTTTAACTATGGCTACACCTTC. Its protein is CASSLGLDSNFNYGYTF. Using reference TRBV7-2 and TRBJ1-2 for the parts outside the CDR3, the full variable domain is GAGVSQSPSNKVTEKGKDVELRCDPISGHTALYWYRQSLGQGLEFLIYFQGNSAPDKSGLPSDRFSAERTGGSVSTLTIQRTQQEDSAVYLCASSLGLDSNFNYGYTFGSGTRLTVV.

This clone was found a few times. The chain links TRBV7-2 to TRBJ1-6; D possibly corresponds to TRBD1 (6 bases). V lost 5 bases, J lost 10 bases, and 15 bases lay in between. Germline-derived CDR1 and CDR2 are SGHTA and FQGNSA. The CDR3 runs 14 residues. In DNA, the CDR3 is TGTGCCAGCAGCCCCAAGGGGGGAGGGTCACCCCTCCACTTT. Protein product: CASSPKGGGSPLHF.

The V and J genes are TRBV14 and TRBJ1-1, with D possibly being TRBD1 (5 bases). The CDR3 has 13 amino acids. Between the trimmed V and J ends, which lost 0 bases and 7 bases, there was a span of 9 bases. Germline assignment: CDR1 SGHDN and CDR2 FVKESK. The CDR3, as DNA: TGTGCCAGCAGCCAAGAACGGCAGGGTGAAGCTTTCTTT. This encodes CASSQERQGEAFF.

The chain uses TRBV10-3 and TRBJ1-1; 7 bases map to TRBD1. Germline V gene lookup returns CDR1 ENHRY and CDR2 SYGVKD. The ends lost 4 bases at V and 4 bases at J; junction bases unmatched: 3. The CDR3 runs to 13 residues. The CDR3 is CAISVSGGTEAFF. In nucleotides, the CDR3 is TGTGCCATCAGTGTGTCAGGGGGCACTGAAGCTTTCTTT.

The rearrangement links TRBV5-1 to TRBJ2-2; 8 bases line up with TRBD2. V shed 4 bases, J shed 2 bases, and the junction held 10 bases outside the gene matches. Germline CDR1 SGHRS, CDR2 YFSETQ. The CDR3 totals 17 residues. The CDR3 nucleotides read TGCGCCAGCAGCCCGCCACAAGCGGGGGAAAACACCGGGGAGCTGTTTTTT. This codes for CASSPPQAGENTGELFF. The full variable domain, with the rest looked up from reference TRBV5-1 and TRBJ2-2, is KAGVTQTPRYLIKTRGQQVTLSCSPISGHRSVSWYQQTPGQGLQFLFEYFSETQRNKGNFPGRFSGRQFSNSRSEMNVSTLELGDSALYLCASSPPQAGENTGELFFGEGSRLTVL.

Here the CDR3 reads CASSNAGPMYNEQFF. DNA of the CDR3: TGTGCCAGCAGCAACGCGGGGCCCATGTACAATGAGCAGTTCTTC. J is TRBJ2-1 and V is TRBV7-9; TRBD2 might be the D (6 bases). Trimming removed 5 bases at V and 4 bases at J, with 15 bases between. The CDR3 has 15 residues. Per germline, CDR1 SEHNR and CDR2 FQNEAQ (reference sequence).

V and J are TRBV6-5 and TRBJ2-3; D gene unclear. The ends were cut back, 1 base at V and 6 bases at J, with 2 bases in the middle. The CDR3 covers 11 residues. Germline assignment: CDR1 MNHEY and CDR2 SVGAGI. The CDR3 is CASSYLDTQYF. CDR3 DNA: TGTGCCAGCAGTTACTTGGATACGCAGTATTTT.

This sequence joins TRBV18 and TRBJ2-4, with D perhaps matching TRBD1 (6 bases). V was cut by 3 bases and J by 0 bases, with 18 bases left in between. The CDR3 is made up of 18 amino acids. The germline V gene has CDR1 KGHSH and CDR2 LQKENI. CDR3 region: CASSPIAGTQLAKNIQYF. DNA for the CDR3: TGTGCCAGCTCACCTATAGCCGGGACACAACTAGCCAAAAACATTCAGTACTTC.

The genes are TRBV19 and TRBJ2-7; maybe TRBD1 (6 bases). CDR1 is LNHDA and CDR2 is SQIVND in the germline V gene (reference sequence). The CDR3 totals 16 residues. Trimming took off 3 bases at V and 3 bases at J, with 18 bases between the two ends. Written as DNA, the CDR3 is TGTGCCAGTAGTATTAGGGGGACACCCCTCAACTACGAGCAGTACTTC. It translates to CASSIRGTPLNYEQYF.

This clone was seen more than once but under ten times. The rearrangement uses TRBV10-3 and TRBJ1-2; D is uncertain. Germline CDR1 and CDR2: ENHRY and SYGVKD. This CDR3 is 11 amino acids long. The V end was cut by 10 bases, the J end by 2 bases, with 8 bases between. The CDR3: CASQGNYGYTF. Written as DNA, the CDR3 is TGTGCCAGCCAAGGGAACTATGGCTACACCTTC.

This chain uses TRBV7-8 with TRBJ1-1; D is ambiguous. V lost 2 bases to trimming and J lost 0 bases, with 13 bases between them. Per germline, CDR1 SGHVS and CDR2 FQNEAQ. The CDR3 runs to 16 residues. DNA for the CDR3: TGTGCCAGCAGCTTAATACGGGGTGACATGAACACTGAAGCTTTCTTT. It codes for CASSLIRGDMNTEAFF.

The CDR3 DNA follows: TGTGCCAGCAGCCCGACCGGGACAGGGGTCCGCAATGAGCAGTTCTTC. Amino acids: CASSPTGTGVRNEQFF. The J gene is TRBJ2-1, the V gene TRBV7-2; 10 bases match TRBD1. The germline CDR1 and CDR2 sequences are SGHTA and FQGNSA. The CDR3 covers 16 residues. Trimming took 5 bases from V and 6 from J; bases not matched to a gene: 10.

V and J are TRBV7-9 and TRBJ2-7, with 7 bases identical to TRBD1. Trimming removed 5 bases from V and 1 base from J; junction bases left unmatched: 8. The germline gives CDR1 SEHNR, CDR2 FQNEAQ (reference sequence). The CDR3 length is 15 residues. DNA of the CDR3: TGTGCCAGCAGCACTAGACAGGGATCGTCCTACGAGCAGTACTTC. As protein: CASSTRQGSSYEQYF.

The genes are TRBV5-1 and TRBJ2-3; D unclear. With 0 bases removed from V and 8 bases from J, the gap between germline ends came to 16 bases. This CDR3 has 15 residues. The germline gives CDR1 SGHRS, CDR2 YFSETQ. This CDR3 reads CASSLAVLPGGTQYF. DNA for the CDR3: TGCGCCAGCAGCTTGGCAGTACTCCCTGGCGGTACGCAGTATTTT.

The rearrangement joins TRBV19 to TRBJ1-1, with D unresolved. Trimming removed 6 bases from V and 1 base from J, with 18 bases in between. Germline V CDR1 and CDR2: LNHDA, SQIVND (reference sequence). CDR3 length: 16 amino acids. The CDR3 here is CASRGSSKHANTEAFF. The CDR3, as DNA: TGTGCCAGTAGGGGGTCCTCGAAGCACGCGAACACTGAAGCTTTCTTT.

The chain links TRBV7-9 to TRBJ1-1; D not certain. Between the trimmed V and J ends, which lost 4 bases and 1 base, there was a span of 7 bases. The CDR3 loop spans 13 amino acids. Looked up from germline, CDR1 is SEHNR and CDR2 is FQNEAQ (reference sequence). This CDR3 is CASSSTENTEAFF. The CDR3 DNA reads TGTGCCAGCAGCTCAACAGAGAACACTGAAGCTTTCTTT.